These 8 T cell receptor beta chains originate from one sample sequenced in a study of T cells in Graves' hyperthyroidism and ophthalmopathy. The source material, RNA transcripts, was used to amplify TCR beta CDR3 regions. The HTBI set primed first-round TCR CDR3 RT-PCR. One entry per CDR3 protein results from TCRdb running MiXCR on the multiplex PCR reads. The repertoire consists of over 400,000 distinct CDR3 sequences, with under 15% occurring once and the leading ten covering 13%. Material for sequencing was blood. Source of these receptors: a man aged 18-30 years with Graves' ophthalmopathy.

The rearrangement joins TRBV10-3 to TRBJ2-3; TRBD1 aligns across 8 bases. CDR3 length: 14 amino acids. Germline-derived CDR1 and CDR2 are ENHRY and SYGVKD. V lost 7 bases, J lost 0 bases, and 3 bases stayed unmatched. CDR3 residues: CAITTGGSTDTQYF. The CDR3 nucleotides read TGTGCCATCACCACAGGGGGTAGCACAGATACGCAGTATTTT.

The CDR3 DNA reads TGTGCCAGTAGTTCGCGCGGGACGTTCTACGAGCAGTACTTC. Translating gives CASSSRGTFYEQYF. The V gene is TRBV19, the J gene TRBJ2-7; maybe TRBD2 (6 bases). The ends were cut back, 5 bases at V and 3 bases at J, with 14 bases in the middle. The CDR3 is made up of 14 amino acids. Germline assignment: CDR1 LNHDA and CDR2 SQIVND (reference sequence).

At least ten counts were recorded for this clonotype. The CDR3 loop is CASSATGRDTEAFF. The CDR3, as DNA: TGTGCCAGCTCAGCGACAGGGAGGGACACTGAAGCTTTCTTT. The rearrangement joins TRBV18 to TRBJ1-1, with 7 bases identical to TRBD1. The germline V gene has CDR1 KGHSH and CDR2 LQKENI. J lost 3 bases, V lost 5 bases, and 6 bases had no gene match. The CDR3 length is 14 residues.

The chain links TRBV19 to TRBJ1-6; 9 bases are shared with TRBD1. The CDR3 is 14 residues long. V trimming: 5 bases; J trimming: 9 bases; junction bases outside the gene matches: 5. CDR1 and CDR2 from the germline V gene are LNHDA and SQIVND (reference sequence). The chain's CDR3 is CASSADRGSSPLHF. Here the CDR3 DNA reads TGTGCCAGTAGTGCGGACAGGGGTAGTTCACCCCTCCACTTT. The entire variable domain, with the rest obtained from reference TRBV19 and TRBJ1-6, is as follows: DGGITQSPKYLFRKEGQNVTLSCEQNLNHDAMYWYRQDPGQGLRLIYYSQIVNDFQKGDIAEGYSVSREKKESFPLTVTSAQKNPTAFYLCASSADRGSSPLHFGNGTRLTVT.

There are many counts of this clonotype. The rearrangement joins TRBV5-1 to TRBJ2-3, with D possibly TRBD2 on 7 matching bases. V shed 0 bases and J shed 1 base, with 12 bases lying between them. Germline loops: CDR1 SGHRS, CDR2 YFSETQ. The CDR3 is made up of 16 amino acids. The CDR3 DNA follows: TGCGCCAGCAGCTTGGGACGGGGGGCCCGCACAGATACGCAGTATTTT. Amino acid sequence: CASSLGRGARTDTQYF.

This clonotype has a count of ten or more. This chain connects TRBV7-9 to TRBJ2-1; TRBD2 matches at 14 bases. The CDR3 loop spans 15 amino acids. V dropped 3 bases and J dropped 8; count of bases not matched to a gene: 3. Germline values: CDR1 SEHNR, CDR2 FQNEAQ (reference sequence). The CDR3 DNA is TGTGCCAGCAGCTTCGGGACTAGCGGGAGTGATGAGCAGTTCTTC. Translation gives CASSFGTSGSDEQFF.

The sample holds a few counts of this clonotype. The V and J genes are TRBV9 and TRBJ1-1, with D maybe TRBD1 (5 bases). This CDR3 spans 15 amino acids. Germline V gives CDR1 SGDLS, CDR2 YYNGEE. The V end was cut by 0 bases, the J end by 4 bases, with 13 bases between. DNA of the CDR3: TGTGCCAGCAGCGTAGGTCTTGGGGCGACCACTGAAGCTTTCTTT. This encodes CASSVGLGATTEAFF.

There are a few counts of this clonotype. The chain joins TRBV19 to TRBJ2-3; D is unclear. Trimming cost V 3 bases and J 4 bases, with 14 bases left between them. CDR1 is LNHDA and CDR2 is SQIVND in the germline V gene (reference sequence). This CDR3 is built from 15 residues. Here the CDR3 DNA reads TGTGCCAGTAGTATTCGAGGATCGGACGCAGATACGCAGTATTTT. Protein sequence: CASSIRGSDADTQYF.